This passage covers 10 T cell receptor beta chains from one sample sequenced in a study of spatial heterogeneity in lung cancer. Study findings and constraints: The number of expanded tumor alpha and beta chains correlated with mutation number.

Time point reported: sample taken at primary tumor resection. Using its own MiXCR run on the 5' RACE reads, TCRdb lists one record per CDR3 protein. The sample holds 9,500 to 12,000 distinct CDR3 sequences, about 8% seen once. These receptors have no known antigen. The specimen was lung tumor tissue, collected at surgery. Receptor source: a female donor with early-stage non-small cell lung cancer.

The chain carries TRBV28 and TRBJ2-1; 7 bases map to TRBD2. This CDR3 contains 18 residues. The V segment lost 1 base and the J segment 5 bases; nucleotides outside the gene matches: 14. Germline V gene lookup returns CDR1 MDHEN and CDR2 SYDVKM. DNA of the CDR3: TGTGCCAGCAGTTTATCGGTGATCTTGCGGGAGAGTGACAATGAGCAGTTCTTC. This codes for CASSLSVILRESDNEQFF. The complete variable domain, with remaining parts taken from reference TRBV28 and TRBJ2-1, reads DVKVTQSSRYLVKRTGEKVFLECVQDMDHENMFWYRQDPGLGLRLIYFSYDVKMKEKGDIPEGYSVSREKKERFSLILESASTNQTSMYLCASSLSVILRESDNEQFFGPGTRLTVL.

This clonotype was found many times. This chain links TRBV4-3 with TRBJ2-5; 8 bases fit TRBD2. This CDR3 is 13 amino acids long. J was trimmed by 7 bases and V by 0 bases; bases with no gene match: 1. Germline V gene lookup returns CDR1 LGHNA and CDR2 YSLEER. The CDR3 protein is CASSQDRGGTQYF. In DNA, the CDR3 is TGCGCCAGCAGCCAAGATCGGGGGGGGACCCAGTACTTC.

This clonotype appeared many times. The chain links TRBV20-1 to TRBJ1-1; possible D gene TRBD1, 6 bases. V was pared by 2 bases and J by 3 bases, with 10 bases between. CDR3 length: 13 amino acids. Germline V CDR1 and CDR2: DFQATT, SNEGSKA (reference sequence). CDR3 sequence reads: CSARHRADTEAFF. In DNA form, the CDR3 reads TGCAGTGCTAGACACAGGGCGGACACTGAAGCTTTCTTT.

This clonotype was found many times. The J gene is TRBJ1-1, the V gene TRBV7-2; 10 bases match TRBD1. V dropped 1 base and J dropped 5; count of bases not matched to a gene: 7. CDR1 and CDR2 (germline): SGHTA, FQGNSA. CDR3 length: 16 amino acids. The CDR3 sequence: CASSLGGTGVMTEAFF. CDR3 DNA: TGTGCCAGCAGCTTAGGGGGGACAGGGGTAATGACTGAAGCTTTCTTT.

This clonotype has ten or more counts. The chain uses TRBV18 and TRBJ2-1; 9 bases line up with TRBD1. The germline V gene has CDR1 KGHSH and CDR2 LQKENI. The CDR3 covers 15 residues. V shed 3 bases, J shed 5 bases, and the junction held 5 bases outside the gene matches. CDR3 in amino acids: CASSPLGTGHNEQFF. The CDR3 nucleotides are TGTGCCAGCTCACCGCTCGGGACAGGGCACAATGAGCAGTTCTTC.

This clonotype has ten or more counts. J is TRBJ2-1 and V is TRBV4-2; D unclear. The V gene's germline CDR1 is LGHNA and CDR2 YNFKEQ. The V and J ends lost 5 bases and 8 bases respectively, with 13 bases between them. The CDR3 is 13 amino acids. In nucleotides, the CDR3 is TGTGCCAGCAGCTCGACTTCTCTCGATGAGCAGTTCTTC. Protein sequence: CASSSTSLDEQFF.

The sample holds many counts of this clonotype. The chain is built from TRBV20-1 and TRBJ1-5; D might be TRBD1 (6 bases). V lost 0 bases, J lost 3 bases, and 15 bases lay in between. The CDR3 totals 16 residues. CDR1 and CDR2 (germline): DFQATT, SNEGSKA (reference sequence). The chain's CDR3 is CSARDRGRYNNQPQHF. The DNA for the CDR3 is TGCAGTGCTAGAGACAGGGGAAGATATAACAATCAGCCCCAGCATTTT.

This clonotype was detected only a few times. J is TRBJ1-4 and V is TRBV7-3; 9 bases match TRBD1. The trim removed 0 bases at V and 8 bases at J, leaving 7 bases unmatched. The CDR3 covers 16 residues. Germline-derived CDR1 and CDR2 are SGHTA and FQGTGA. The CDR3 bases are TGTGCCAGCAGCTTAACCGGGGGACAGGGAGGGGAAAAACTGTTTTTT. Translation: CASSLTGGQGGEKLFF.

This clonotype has at least ten counts. This chain uses TRBV5-1 with TRBJ1-4; D unresolved. Trimming left V 4 bases short and J 12 bases short, with 10 bases between. The germline CDR1 and CDR2 sequences are SGHRS and YFSETQ. The CDR3 has 11 amino acids. The CDR3 DNA follows: TGCGCCAGCAGCCCGGGGAACCAACTGTTTTTT. Residues: CASSPGNQLFF.

The sample holds a few counts of this clonotype. This sequence joins TRBV20-1 and TRBJ2-1, with D tentatively TRBD2 (7 bases). Trimming stripped 6 bases from V and 8 bases from J, with 23 bases between. CDR3 length equals 15 residues. The germline CDR1 and CDR2 sequences are DFQATT and SNEGSKA (reference sequence). The CDR3 bases are TGCAGTGCCAGGTCCCTTGGGGGGGCGGGGGATGAGCAGTTCTTC. Protein sequence: CSARSLGGAGDEQFF.